Listed below are T cell receptor beta chains from one sample, sequenced in a study of cytomegalovirus exposure and HLA in healthy donors. Method: immunoSEQ multiplex PCR; TCRdb's copy keeps in-frame clones and lacks some. The sample holds about 81,000 clones, 77% seen once. The sequenced sample was PBMCs. These receptors all come from a man aged 50-59 years in good health and CMV-seropositive. Each CDR3 is given with its conserved first and last residue. The D gene is left open where the match is weak. Size is omitted from some rows. Given values are once, few, many or a class for expanded clones.

>TRBV5-1|NA|NA|TRBJ2-6
TGCGCCAGCAGCTTGGTCATAGCGGTAGTATCTGGGGCCAACGTCCTGACTTTC
CASSLVIAVVSGANVLTF
>TRBV28|NA|NA|TRBJ1-2
TGTGCCAGCAGGGCGGGGGGCAATCAGCCCTATGGCTACACCTTC
CASRAGGNQPYGYTF
>TRBV27|TRBD2|NA|TRBJ2-1
TGTGCCAGCAGTTTATCCAGGCTAGCGGGGGGCAATGAGCAGTTCTTC
CASSLSRLAGGNEQFF
>TRBV11-3|NA|NA|TRBJ1-6
TGTGCCAGCAGCTTTGAGGGAAATTCACCCCTCCACTTT
CASSFEGNSPLHF
>TRBV9|TRBD2|NA|TRBJ2-5
TGTGCCAGCAGCGAGGGACTAGCGGACCAAGAGACCCAGTACTTC
CASSEGLADQETQYF
>TRBV5-8|NA|few|TRBJ1-5
TGTGCCAGCAGCAGAGGGACTCTCCAAGGGCAACAGCCCCAGCATTTT
CASSRGTLQGQQPQHF
>TRBV20-1|NA|once|TRBJ2-1
TGCAGTGCTAGTAGCGTGGATGAGCAGTTCTTC
CSASSVDEQFF
>TRBV19|NA|NA|TRBJ2-6
TGTGCCAGTAGTACAGGGACTCTTCGGGGCTCTGGGGCCAACGTCCTGACTTTC
CASSTGTLRGSGANVLTF
>TRBV30|NA|NA|TRBJ1-1
TGTGCCTGGAGTGCGGGGTCAGGCACTGAAGCTTTCTTT
CAWSAGSGTEAFF
>TRBV6-5|TRBD2|NA|TRBJ2-7
TGTGCCAGCAGTGCGGGAGGGCACCACGAGCAGTACTTC
CASSAGGHHEQYF
>TRBV7-9|TRBD2|NA|TRBJ2-5
TGTGCCAGCAGCTTGGGGGGGACCATCCAAGAGACCCAGTACTTC
CASSLGGTIQETQYF
>TRBV6-1|NA|NA|TRBJ2-2
TGTGCCAGCAGTGTTGACTATCCCCCCACCGGGGAGCTGTTTTTT
CASSVDYPPTGELFF
>TRBV7-9|TRBD1|NA|TRBJ1-5
TGTGCCAGCAGCTTAGGGCAGGCGGCAGGGGGCTTTCCCCAGCATTTT
CASSLGQAAGGFPQHF
>TRBV13|NA|NA|TRBJ2-5
TGTGCCAGCAGACAAGGGAGATGGCGAGAAGAGACCCAGTACTTC
CASRQGRWREETQYF
>TRBV6-4|NA|NA|TRBJ1-1
TGTGCCAGCAGTGACTCGAGCCTCGGGGTCACTGAAGCTTTCTTT
CASSDSSLGVTEAFF
>TRBV6-5|NA|few|TRBJ2-7
TGTGCCAGCACGGATAGGGGTTACGAGCAGTACTTC
CASTDRGYEQYF
>TRBV5-1|NA|NA|TRBJ2-7
TGCGCCAGCAGCTTGCTGGACAACCCATACGAGCAGTACTTC
CASSLLDNPYEQYF
>TRBV19|NA|NA|TRBJ2-3
TGTGCCAGTAGTATAGGGTTGGGGCGGGGTAGCACAGATACGCAGTATTTT
CASSIGLGRGSTDTQYF
>TRBV5-4|TRBD1|NA|TRBJ1-2
TGTGCCAGCAGCACGGGACAGGGGGAATATGTAGATGGCTACACCTTC
CASSTGQGEYVDGYTF
>TRBV7-3|TRBD2|NA|TRBJ2-5
TGTGCCAGCAGCTTAGGACCGCTAGCGGGGCAAGAGACCCAGTACTTC
CASSLGPLAGQETQYF
>TRBV19|TRBD1|NA|TRBJ1-5
TGTGCCAGGAGGAGGGGGCGCGGGCCGGCGAATCAGCCCCAGCATTTT
CARRRGRGPANQPQHF
>TRBV4-1|NA|NA|TRBJ1-5
TGCGCCAGCAGCCAAGGAACCCGAACGGATCAGCCCCAGCATTTT
CASSQGTRTDQPQHF
>TRBV7-8|NA|NA|TRBJ1-1
TGTGCCAGCAGCGATAAACAGGGGAACACTGAAGCTTTCTTT
CASSDKQGNTEAFF
>TRBV6-5|TRBD1|once|TRBJ1-1
TGTGCCAGCAGACAGGGGGATTCGAACACTGAAGCTTTCTTT
CASRQGDSNTEAFF
>TRBV5-1|NA|NA|TRBJ2-2
TGCGCCAGCAGCTTGGAGACAAATTCCGTTACCGGGGAGCTGTTTTTT
CASSLETNSVTGELFF
>TRBV5-4|TRBD1|NA|TRBJ2-1
TGTGCCAGCAGCTCGGCCGGGACAGGCTACAATGAGCAGTTCTTC
CASSSAGTGYNEQFF
>TRBV9|NA|NA|TRBJ1-1
TGTGCCAGCAGCGCCGAAGGAGGAGGGGACACTGAAGCTTTCTTT
CASSAEGGGDTEAFF
>TRBV7-6|NA|NA|TRBJ2-3
TGTGCCAGCAGCTTAGTTGCGTTCGGGAGTGGGGATACGCAGTATTTT
CASSLVAFGSGDTQYF
>TRBV11-3|NA|NA|TRBJ2-3
TGTGCCAGCAGCTTAGCAGCGAGCACGGATACGCAGTATTTT
CASSLAASTDTQYF
>TRBV2|TRBD2|NA|TRBJ2-1
TGTGCCAGCAGTGAACGGTCTAGCGGGAGTGGAGAGCAGTTCTTC
CASSERSSGSGEQFF
>TRBV14|NA|NA|TRBJ1-5
TGTGCCAGCAGCCAGAGTCCCAGGCAGCCCCAGCATTTT
CASSQSPRQPQHF